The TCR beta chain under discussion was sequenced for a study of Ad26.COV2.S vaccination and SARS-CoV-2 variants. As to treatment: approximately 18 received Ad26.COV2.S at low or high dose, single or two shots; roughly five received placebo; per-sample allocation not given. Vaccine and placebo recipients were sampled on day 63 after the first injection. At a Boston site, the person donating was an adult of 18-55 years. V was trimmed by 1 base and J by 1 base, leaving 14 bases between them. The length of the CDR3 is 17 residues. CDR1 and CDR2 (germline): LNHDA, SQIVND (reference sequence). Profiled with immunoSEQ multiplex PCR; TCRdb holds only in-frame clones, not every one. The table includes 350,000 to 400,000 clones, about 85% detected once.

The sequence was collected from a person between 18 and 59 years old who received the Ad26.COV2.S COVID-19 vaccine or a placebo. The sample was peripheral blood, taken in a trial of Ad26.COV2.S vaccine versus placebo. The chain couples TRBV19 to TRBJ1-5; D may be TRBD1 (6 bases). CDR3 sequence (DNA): TGTGCCAGTAGTATAGGGGCAGGGGTAAGCAGCAATCAGCCCCAGCATTTT. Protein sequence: CASSIGAGVSSNQPQHF. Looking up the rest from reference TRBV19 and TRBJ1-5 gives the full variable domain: DGGITQSPKYLFRKEGQNVTLSCEQNLNHDAMYWYRQDPGQGLRLIYYSQIVNDFQKGDIAEGYSVSREKKESFPLTVTSAQKNPTAFYLCASSIGAGVSSNQPQHFGDGTRLSIL.